The clone carrying this T cell receptor (beta chain) was recorded once. The record originates from a study of T cells in tumors after PD-1 blockade. At the level of the study: During anti-PD-1 treatment, some patients continued daily vismodegib 150 mg.

Trimming removed 5 bases at V and 4 bases at J, with 14 bases between. CDR1 is MRHNA, CDR2 SNTAGT, per germline. The CDR3 is 15 residues long. Generated by immunoSEQ multiplex PCR, the TCRdb table keeps only in-frame clones and is missing some. The data hold 14,000 to 15,000 clones, with about 80% observed a single time. The chain joins TRBV6-4 to TRBJ2-2; D remains ambiguous. The receptor was derived from a human donor with basal cell carcinoma. Sequenced here: PBMCs, sampled after anti-PD-1 treatment. This CDR3 reads CASSPKLELTGELFF. The CDR3 nucleotides are TGTGCCAGCAGTCCGAAGCTGGAACTCACCGGGGAGCTGTTTTTT.